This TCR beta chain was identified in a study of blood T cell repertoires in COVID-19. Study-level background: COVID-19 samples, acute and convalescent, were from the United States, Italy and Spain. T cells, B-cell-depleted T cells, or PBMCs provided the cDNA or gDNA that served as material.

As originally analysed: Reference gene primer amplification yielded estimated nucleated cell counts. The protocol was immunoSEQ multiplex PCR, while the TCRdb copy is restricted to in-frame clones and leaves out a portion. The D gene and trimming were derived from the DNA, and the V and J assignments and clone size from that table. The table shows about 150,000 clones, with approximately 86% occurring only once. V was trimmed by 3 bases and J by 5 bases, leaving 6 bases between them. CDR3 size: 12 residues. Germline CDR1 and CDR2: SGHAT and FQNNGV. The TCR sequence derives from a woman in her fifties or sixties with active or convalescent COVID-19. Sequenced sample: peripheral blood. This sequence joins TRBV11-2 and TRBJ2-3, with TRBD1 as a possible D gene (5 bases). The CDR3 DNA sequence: TGTGCCAGCAGCTTTAGGGGAGATACGCAGTATTTT. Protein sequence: CASSFRGDTQYF.